The next 22 T cell receptor beta chains were all read from a single sample in a study of patients and donors after allogeneic stem cell transplantation. TCRdb itself ran the RT-PCR reads through MiXCR, one entry per CDR3 protein. The sample includes about 200,000 distinct CDR3 sequences, about 37% seen only once; the top ten take under 14%. Specimen: blood, either unsorted or a sorted T cell fraction (not recorded which). These receptors all stem from a human donor who was either an allogeneic HSCT recipient or a stem cell or donor lymphocyte infusion donor (not recorded which). It is not recorded whose cells these are; they may come from a transplant donor.

This clonotype was recorded once. The chain uses TRBV5-1 and TRBJ2-3; no reliable D call. The germline V and J ends were trimmed by 1 base and 6 bases, with 12 bases remaining between them. This CDR3 contains 14 residues. Germline V gives CDR1 SGHRS, CDR2 YFSETQ. The CDR3 DNA reads TGCGCCAGCAGCTTGTTTCTAGAGGTGGATACGCAGTATTTT. This translates into CASSLFLEVDTQYF.

The table lists this clonotype with a count of one. J is TRBJ2-1 and V is TRBV29-1; 10 nucleotides line up with TRBD1. This CDR3 has 14 amino acids. Germline V CDR1 and CDR2: SQVTM, ANQGSEA. Trimming removed 3 bases from V and 5 bases from J; junction bases left unmatched: 4. CDR3 sequence (DNA): TGCAGCGTTGAGGGACAGGGGACCAACAATGAGCAGTTCTTC. It codes for CSVEGQGTNNEQFF.

The chain is built from TRBV9 and TRBJ2-6, with D perhaps matching TRBD2 (5 bases). Germline V lookup: CDR1 SGDLS, CDR2 YYNGEE. Trimming took off 0 bases at V and 2 bases at J, with 6 bases between the two ends. The CDR3 loop spans 15 amino acids. The DNA of the CDR3 is TGTGCCAGCAGCGTAGCCGGGGCTGGGGCCAACGTCCTGACTTTC. Its translation: CASSVAGAGANVLTF.

The gene calls are TRBV30 and TRBJ1-5; 8 bases are a match to TRBD1. This CDR3 has 13 residues. In germline, CDR1 is GTSNPN, CDR2 SVGIG (reference sequence). V lost 4 bases and J lost 7; bases outside the gene matches: 6. The CDR3 bases are TGTGCCTGGAACACAGGGGGGTTGCAGCCCCAGCATTTT. Its protein product is CAWNTGGLQPQHF.

Only a few counts were recorded for this clonotype. The V gene is TRBV5-1, the J gene TRBJ1-6; 8 bases line up with TRBD1. Germline V lookup: CDR1 SGHRS, CDR2 YFSETQ. V lost 4 bases, J lost 10 bases, and 7 bases stayed unmatched. The CDR3 has 14 residues. The CDR3 region is CASSGDRIGSPLHF. The CDR3 nucleotides are TGCGCCAGCAGCGGGGACAGGATCGGCTCACCCCTCCACTTT.

The chain recombines TRBV7-2 with TRBJ1-5; D remains unclear. Deletions cut 3 bases from V and 2 bases from J, with 8 bases between. The germline V gene has CDR1 SGHTA and CDR2 FQGNSA. CDR3 length: 14 residues. CDR3 in amino acids: CASSLAWGNQPQHF. CDR3 in DNA: TGTGCCAGCAGCTTGGCGTGGGGCAATCAGCCCCAGCATTTT. The variable domain in full, completed from reference TRBV7-2 and TRBJ1-5, reads GAGVSQSPSNKVTEKGKDVELRCDPISGHTALYWYRQSLGQGLEFLIYFQGNSAPDKSGLPSDRFSAERTGGSVSTLTIQRTQQEDSAVYLCASSLAWGNQPQHFGDGTRLSIL.

The genes are TRBV4-1 and TRBJ1-2, with D possibly being TRBD1 (6 bases). Germline V gene lookup returns CDR1 MGHRA and CDR2 YSYEKL. V was clipped by 0 bases and J by 2 bases, with 10 bases between them. The CDR3 has 15 residues. Here the CDR3 reads CASSQDGGRNYGYTF. In DNA form, the CDR3 reads TGCGCCAGCAGCCAAGATGGGGGCAGGAACTATGGCTACACCTTC.

V and J are TRBV9 and TRBJ1-1; no clear D gene. CDR1 is SGDLS and CDR2 is YYNGEE in the germline V gene. The V and J ends lost 0 bases and 4 bases respectively, with 19 bases between them. The CDR3 length is 17 residues. CDR3: CASSVVPEMGWGTEAFF. The CDR3 DNA sequence: TGTGCCAGCAGCGTAGTCCCTGAGATGGGTTGGGGCACTGAAGCTTTCTTT.

As DNA, the CDR3 is TGTGCCAGCAGTTTCGGGGCAGGGGGCTGGCTATTAGCCAAAAACATTCAGTACTTC. Translating it yields CASSFGAGGWLLAKNIQYF. The rearrangement links TRBV12-3 or TRBV12-4 to TRBJ2-4; TRBD1 aligns across 8 bases. The CDR3 sequence is 19 residues long. The trim removed 3 bases at V and 0 bases at J, leaving 13 bases unmatched.

This clonotype was counted between two and nine times. The chain recombines TRBV20-1 with TRBJ2-1; no definite D call. CDR1 DFQATT and CDR2 SNEGSKA come from the germline V gene (reference sequence). The CDR3 sequence is 13 residues long. V was clipped by 5 bases and J by 4 bases, with 12 bases between them. CDR3 sequence (DNA): TGCAGTGCTCGGACGCTTACATACAATGAGCAGTTCTTC. This gives the protein CSARTLTYNEQFF.

This clonotype was seen a handful of times. This chain joins TRBV12-3 or TRBV12-4 and TRBJ1-2; D may be TRBD1 (5 bases). This CDR3 contains 15 residues. The V gene lost 4 bases and the J gene lost 4 bases, with 16 bases spanning the gap. CDR3 protein: CASSSPRLGAYGYTF. CDR3 DNA: TGTGCCAGCAGTTCCCCGCGGTTAGGGGCCTATGGCTACACCTTC.

The V gene is TRBV7-9, the J gene TRBJ2-2, with D perhaps matching TRBD1 (5 bases). Germline CDR1 SEHNR, CDR2 FQNEAQ (reference sequence). V was clipped by 5 bases and J by 4 bases, with 11 bases between them. This CDR3 is 14 amino acids long. The CDR3, as DNA: TGTGCCAGCAGCCCAGGGTCGGCCACCGGGGAGCTGTTTTTT. It is translated as CASSPGSATGELFF.

This clonotype turned up a few times. V gene TRBV4-1 combines with J gene TRBJ2-7, with TRBD2 matching over 7 bases. The CDR3 covers 16 residues. V trimming: 1 base; J trimming: 5 bases; junction bases outside the gene matches: 11. Per germline, CDR1 MGHRA and CDR2 YSYEKL. CDR3 sequence (DNA): TGCGCCAGCAGCCAAGCAGGAGTGGGAGGGCGTGACGAGCAGTACTTC. It specifies CASSQAGVGGRDEQYF.

This chain links TRBV5-1 with TRBJ2-7; no reliable D call. The CDR3 contains 13 residues. V was clipped by 4 bases and J by 2 bases, with 10 bases between them. Germline loops: CDR1 SGHRS, CDR2 YFSETQ. CDR3 in DNA: TGCGCCAGCAGCCCGACCCACACCTACGAGCAGTACTTC. This codes for CASSPTHTYEQYF.

This clonotype was observed a handful of times. The chain links TRBV7-9 to TRBJ2-3; tentative D call: TRBD2 (5 bases). Trimming took 3 bases from V and 4 from J, leaving 8 bases between them. Germline CDR1 is SEHNR and CDR2 is FQNEAQ (reference sequence). CDR3 length: 13 amino acids. The CDR3 DNA follows: TGTGCCAGCAGCTTTAAGCGGCCAGATACGCAGTATTTT. Its protein is CASSFKRPDTQYF.

This clonotype was observed a handful of times. The chain recombines TRBV6-2 or TRBV6-3 with TRBJ2-1; 9 nucleotides line up with TRBD1. Germline values: CDR1 MNHEY, CDR2 SVGEGT. Trimming took 7 bases from V and 3 from J; bases not matched to a gene: 7. The CDR3 spans 15 residues. The CDR3 region is CASIRRDRVYNEQFF. The CDR3 DNA reads as TGTGCCAGCATCCGCCGGGACAGGGTCTACAATGAGCAGTTCTTC.

The rearrangement uses TRBV6-5 and TRBJ2-3; D gene unclear. The CDR3 covers 13 residues. Germline V gives CDR1 MNHEY, CDR2 SVGAGI. Trimming cost V 6 bases and J 4 bases, with 11 bases left between them. CDR3 in DNA: TGTGCCAGCAGGAAGATGGATTCAGATACGCAGTATTTT. Translated: CASRKMDSDTQYF.

The chain employs TRBV28 and TRBJ1-1; no clear D gene. V lost 8 bases and J 1 base, leaving 8 bases between the germline ends. Germline V gene lookup returns CDR1 MDHEN and CDR2 SYDVKM. The CDR3 is 12 residues long. CDR3 region: CASLAENTEAFF. In DNA, the CDR3 is TGTGCCAGCTTGGCAGAGAACACTGAAGCTTTCTTT. Together with reference TRBV28 and TRBJ1-1, the CDR3 gives the full variable domain: DVKVTQSSRYLVKRTGEKVFLECVQDMDHENMFWYRQDPGLGLRLIYFSYDVKMKEKGDIPEGYSVSREKKERFSLILESASTNQTSMYLCASLAENTEAFFGQGTRLTVV.

This chain connects TRBV10-3 to TRBJ2-3; D unresolved. In germline, CDR1 is ENHRY, CDR2 SYGVKD. This CDR3 comprises 14 residues. Trimming cost V 4 bases and J 0 bases, with 8 bases left between them. CDR3 region: CAISVLDSTDTQYF. The CDR3 DNA follows: TGTGCCATCAGTGTACTGGATAGCACAGATACGCAGTATTTT.

This clonotype was detected only a few times. This chain uses TRBV4-3 with TRBJ1-2; 7 nucleotides match TRBD1. The CDR3 contains 14 residues. The germline gives CDR1 LGHNA, CDR2 YSLEER. The ends lost 2 bases at V and 2 bases at J; junction bases unmatched: 2. The DNA for the CDR3 is TGCGCCAGCAGCCAACTCAGGGGGAACTATGGCTACACCTTC. Translating it yields CASSQLRGNYGYTF.

The rearrangement uses TRBV5-1 and TRBJ2-1; 7 positions agree with TRBD2. J gave up 4 bases and V 4 bases, and 11 bases lay outside the gene matches. CDR3 size: 16 residues. Germline V gene lookup returns CDR1 SGHRS and CDR2 YFSETQ. CDR3 bases: TGCGCCAGCAGCCTCCAGCCTCGAGCGGGGTACAATGAGCAGTTCTTC. Amino acid sequence: CASSLQPRAGYNEQFF.

The chain carries TRBV7-9 and TRBJ1-5; D not certain. V lost 2 bases and J 7 bases, leaving 6 bases between the germline ends. The length of the CDR3 is 12 residues. Germline V gene data show CDR1 as SEHNR and CDR2 as FQNEAQ (reference sequence). The CDR3 nucleotides are TGTGCCAGCAGCTTAAATTTGCAGCCCCAGCATTTT. Protein sequence: CASSLNLQPQHF.